This T cell receptor (beta chain) stems from a study of blood T cell repertoires in COVID-19. Study summary: Sites across the United States, Italy and Spain contributed samples from acute and convalescent COVID-19. T cells, B-cell-depleted T cells, or PBMCs supplied cDNA or gDNA.

In the authors' workflow: The assay estimated nucleated cells by amplifying reference gene primers. The repertoire was sequenced with immunoSEQ multiplex PCR; TCRdb's copy has only in-frame clones and lacks some. V and J calls and clone size come straight from that table; D and trimming were deduced from the DNA. The sample includes 35,000 to 55,000 clones, 80% to 90% of them seen just once. With V trimmed by 6 bases and J by 7 bases, 5 bases remained unmatched. Germline CDR1 is DFQATT and CDR2 is SNEGSKA (reference sequence). This CDR3 has 11 amino acids. Sequenced input: peripheral blood. The V call is TRBV20-1, the J call TRBJ1-1; 7 bases are shared with TRBD1. The sequence derives from a man in his 70s with active COVID-19. The CDR3 sequence: CSARTGIEAFF. CDR3 in DNA: TGCAGTGCCCGGACAGGAATTGAAGCTTTCTTT.